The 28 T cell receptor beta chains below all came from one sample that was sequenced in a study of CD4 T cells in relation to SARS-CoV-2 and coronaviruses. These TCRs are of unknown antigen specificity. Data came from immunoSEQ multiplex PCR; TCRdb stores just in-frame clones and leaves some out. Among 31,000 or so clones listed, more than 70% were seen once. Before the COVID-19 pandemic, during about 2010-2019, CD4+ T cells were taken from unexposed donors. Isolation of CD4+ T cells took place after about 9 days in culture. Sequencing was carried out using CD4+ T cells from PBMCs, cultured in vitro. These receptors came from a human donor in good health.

Here the CDR3 reads CASSPTVTVNTEAFF. As DNA, the CDR3 is TGTGCCAGCAGCCCGACAGTGACCGTGAACACTGAAGCTTTCTTT. This chain links TRBV2 with TRBJ1-1; possible D gene TRBD1, 5 bases. Germline-derived CDR1 and CDR2 are SNHLY and FYNNEI. CDR3 length: 15 residues. V lost 6 bases and J lost 0, with 14 bases in between.

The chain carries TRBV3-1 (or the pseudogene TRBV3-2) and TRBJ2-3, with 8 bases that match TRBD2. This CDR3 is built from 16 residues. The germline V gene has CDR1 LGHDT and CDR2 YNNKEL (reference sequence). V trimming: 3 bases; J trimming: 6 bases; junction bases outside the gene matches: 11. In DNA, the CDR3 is TGTGCCAGCAGCCATCACACCGGGACTAGTCCCGATACGCAGTATTTT. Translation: CASSHHTGTSPDTQYF.

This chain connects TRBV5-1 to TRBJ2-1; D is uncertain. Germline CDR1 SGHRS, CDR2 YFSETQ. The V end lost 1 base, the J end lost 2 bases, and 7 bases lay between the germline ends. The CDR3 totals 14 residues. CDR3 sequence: CASSLPDTYNEQFF. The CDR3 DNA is TGCGCCAGCAGCTTGCCCGACACCTACAATGAGCAGTTCTTC.

CDR3 loop: CASKPNSGANVLTF. CDR3 bases: TGTGCCAGCAAGCCCAACTCTGGGGCCAACGTCCTGACTTTC. V and J are TRBV2 and TRBJ2-6; D gene uncertain. The germline V gene encodes CDR1 SNHLY and CDR2 FYNNEI. Trimming stripped 7 bases from V and 0 bases from J, with 7 bases between. The CDR3 loop spans 14 amino acids. Variable domain in full (rest from reference TRBV2 and TRBJ2-6): EPEVTQTPSHQVTQMGQEVILRCVPISNHLYFYWYRQILGQKVEFLVSFYNNEISEKSEIFDDQFSVERPDGSNFTLKIRSTKLEDSAMYFCASKPNSGANVLTFGAGSRLTVL.

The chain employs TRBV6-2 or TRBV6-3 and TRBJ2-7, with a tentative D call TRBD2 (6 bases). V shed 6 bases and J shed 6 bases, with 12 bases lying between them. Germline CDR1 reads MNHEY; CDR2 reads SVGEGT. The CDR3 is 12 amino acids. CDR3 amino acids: CASSRGIGEQYF. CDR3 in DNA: TGTGCCAGCAGCCGCGGGATCGGCGAGCAGTACTTC.

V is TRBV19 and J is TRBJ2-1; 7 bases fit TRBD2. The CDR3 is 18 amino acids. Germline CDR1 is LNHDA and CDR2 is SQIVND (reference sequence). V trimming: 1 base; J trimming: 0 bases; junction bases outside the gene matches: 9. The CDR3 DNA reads TGTGCCAGTAGTATAGGGATTGGGGGAGGGAGCTCCTACAATGAGCAGTTCTTC. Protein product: CASSIGIGGGSSYNEQFF.

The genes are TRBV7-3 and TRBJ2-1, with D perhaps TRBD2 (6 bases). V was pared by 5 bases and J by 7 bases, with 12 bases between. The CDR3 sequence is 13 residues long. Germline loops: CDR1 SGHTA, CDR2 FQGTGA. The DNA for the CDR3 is TGTGCCAGCAGCCTCACCCGGGGGAATGAGCAGTTCTTC. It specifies CASSLTRGNEQFF.

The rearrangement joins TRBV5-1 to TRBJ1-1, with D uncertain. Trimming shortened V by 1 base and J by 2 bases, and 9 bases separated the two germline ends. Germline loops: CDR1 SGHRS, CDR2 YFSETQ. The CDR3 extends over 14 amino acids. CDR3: CASSLSSVNTEAFF. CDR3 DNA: TGCGCCAGCAGCTTGTCCTCAGTTAACACTGAAGCTTTCTTT.

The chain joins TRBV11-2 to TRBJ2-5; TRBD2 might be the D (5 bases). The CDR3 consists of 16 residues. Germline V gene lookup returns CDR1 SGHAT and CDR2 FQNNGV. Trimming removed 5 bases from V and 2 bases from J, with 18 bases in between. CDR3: CASSRRSTLLQETQYF. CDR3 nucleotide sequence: TGTGCCAGCAGCCGGAGGTCCACTCTTCTTCAAGAGACCCAGTACTTC. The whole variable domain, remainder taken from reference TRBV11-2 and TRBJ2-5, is EAGVAQSPRYKIIEKRQSVAFWCNPISGHATLYWYQQILGQGPKLLIQFQNNGVVDDSQLPKDRFSAERLKGVDSTLKIQPAKLEDSAVYLCASSRRSTLLQETQYFGPGTRLLVL.

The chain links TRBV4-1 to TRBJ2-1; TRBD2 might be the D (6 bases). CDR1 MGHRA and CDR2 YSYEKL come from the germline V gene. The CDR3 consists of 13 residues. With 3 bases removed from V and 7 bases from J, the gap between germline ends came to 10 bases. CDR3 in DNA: TGCGCCAGCAGCCACGGGAGTGGGAATGAGCAGTTCTTC. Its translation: CASSHGSGNEQFF.

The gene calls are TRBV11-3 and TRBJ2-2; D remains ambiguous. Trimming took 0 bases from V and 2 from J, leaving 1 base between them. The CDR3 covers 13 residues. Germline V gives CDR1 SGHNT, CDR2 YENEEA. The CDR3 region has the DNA TGTGCCAGCAGCTTAGATAACACCGGGGAGCTGTTTTTT. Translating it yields CASSLDNTGELFF.

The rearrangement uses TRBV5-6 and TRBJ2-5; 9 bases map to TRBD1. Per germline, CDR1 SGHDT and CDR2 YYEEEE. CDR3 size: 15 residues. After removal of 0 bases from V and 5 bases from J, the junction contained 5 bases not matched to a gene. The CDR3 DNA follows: TGTGCCAGCAGCTTGGTAGGGACAGGGTTCGAGACCCAGTACTTC. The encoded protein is CASSLVGTGFETQYF.

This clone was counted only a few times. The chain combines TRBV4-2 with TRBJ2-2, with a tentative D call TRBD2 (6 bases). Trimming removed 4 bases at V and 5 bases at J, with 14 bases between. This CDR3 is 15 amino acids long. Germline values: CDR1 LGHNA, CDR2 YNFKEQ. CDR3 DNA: TGTGCCAGCAGCCCGCGGGGCAGCGAGACCGGGGAGCTGTTTTTT. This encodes CASSPRGSETGELFF.

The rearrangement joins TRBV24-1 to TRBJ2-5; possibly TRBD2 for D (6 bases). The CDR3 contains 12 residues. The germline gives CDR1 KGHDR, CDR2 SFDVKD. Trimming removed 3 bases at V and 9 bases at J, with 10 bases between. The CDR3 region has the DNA TGTGCCACCAGTGATGATGGGACTCCCCAGTACTTC. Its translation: CATSDDGTPQYF.

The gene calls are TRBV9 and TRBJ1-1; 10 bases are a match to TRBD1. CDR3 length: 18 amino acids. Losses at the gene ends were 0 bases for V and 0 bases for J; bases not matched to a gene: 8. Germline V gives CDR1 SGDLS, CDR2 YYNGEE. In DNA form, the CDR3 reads TGTGCCAGCAGCGTAGTAGGATCGGGACAGGGGATGAACACTGAAGCTTTCTTT. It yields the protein CASSVVGSGQGMNTEAFF.

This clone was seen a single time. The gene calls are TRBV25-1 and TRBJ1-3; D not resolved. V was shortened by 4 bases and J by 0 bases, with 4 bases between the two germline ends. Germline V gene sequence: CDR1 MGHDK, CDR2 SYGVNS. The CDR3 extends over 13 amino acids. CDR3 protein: CASSAPSGNTIYF. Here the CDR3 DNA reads TGTGCCAGCAGTGCACCCTCTGGAAACACCATATATTTT.

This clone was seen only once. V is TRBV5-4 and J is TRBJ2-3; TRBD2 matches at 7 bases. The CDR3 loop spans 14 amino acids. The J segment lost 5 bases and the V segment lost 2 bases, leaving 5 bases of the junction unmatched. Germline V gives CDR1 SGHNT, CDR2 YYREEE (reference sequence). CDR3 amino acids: CASSFLAGQDTQYF. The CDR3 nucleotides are TGTGCCAGCAGCTTCTTAGCGGGCCAAGATACGCAGTATTTT.

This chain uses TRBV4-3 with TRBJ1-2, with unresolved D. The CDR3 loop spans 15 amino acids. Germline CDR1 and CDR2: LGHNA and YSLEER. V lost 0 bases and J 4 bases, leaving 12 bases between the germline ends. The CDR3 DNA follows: TGCGCCAGCAGCCAAGATTTTCGGGTTAGCTATGGCTACACCTTC. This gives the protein CASSQDFRVSYGYTF.

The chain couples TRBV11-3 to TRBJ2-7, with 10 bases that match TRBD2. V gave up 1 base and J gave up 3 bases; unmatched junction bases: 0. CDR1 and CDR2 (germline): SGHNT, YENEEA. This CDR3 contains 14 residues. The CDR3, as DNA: TGTGCCAGCAGCTTAGGGACTAGCGGCTACGAGCAGTACTTC. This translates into CASSLGTSGYEQYF.

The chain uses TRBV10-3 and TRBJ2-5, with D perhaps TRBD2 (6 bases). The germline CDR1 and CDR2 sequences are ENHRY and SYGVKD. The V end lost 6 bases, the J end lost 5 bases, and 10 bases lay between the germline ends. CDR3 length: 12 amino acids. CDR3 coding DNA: TGTGCCATCAGGACTAGTGGCGAGACCCAGTACTTC. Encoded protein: CAIRTSGETQYF.

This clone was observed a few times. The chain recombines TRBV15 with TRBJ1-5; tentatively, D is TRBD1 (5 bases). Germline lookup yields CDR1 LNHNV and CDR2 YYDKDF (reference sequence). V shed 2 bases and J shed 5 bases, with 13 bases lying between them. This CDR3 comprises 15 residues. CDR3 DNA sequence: TGTGCCACCAGCAGAAAAGGGACGTGGGATCAGCCCCAGCATTTT. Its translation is CATSRKGTWDQPQHF.

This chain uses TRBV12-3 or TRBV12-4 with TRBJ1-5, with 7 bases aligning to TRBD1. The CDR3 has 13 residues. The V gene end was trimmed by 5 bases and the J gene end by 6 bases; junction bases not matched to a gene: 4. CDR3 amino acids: CASSLGTVQPQHF. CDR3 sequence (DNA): TGTGCCAGCAGTCTTGGGACAGTTCAGCCCCAGCATTTT.

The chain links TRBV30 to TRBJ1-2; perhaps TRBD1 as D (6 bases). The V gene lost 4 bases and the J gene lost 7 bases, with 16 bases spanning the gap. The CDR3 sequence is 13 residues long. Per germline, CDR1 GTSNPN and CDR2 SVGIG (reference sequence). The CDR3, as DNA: TGTGCCTGGACACCCACAGGGATTGTTGGCTACACCTTC. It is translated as CAWTPTGIVGYTF.

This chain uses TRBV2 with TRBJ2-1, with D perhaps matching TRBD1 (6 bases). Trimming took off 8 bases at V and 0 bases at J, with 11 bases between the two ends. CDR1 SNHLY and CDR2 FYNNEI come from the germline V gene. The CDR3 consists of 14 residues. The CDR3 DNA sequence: TGTGCCAGCGGCGGCAGGGGCTCCTACAATGAGCAGTTCTTC. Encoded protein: CASGGRGSYNEQFF.

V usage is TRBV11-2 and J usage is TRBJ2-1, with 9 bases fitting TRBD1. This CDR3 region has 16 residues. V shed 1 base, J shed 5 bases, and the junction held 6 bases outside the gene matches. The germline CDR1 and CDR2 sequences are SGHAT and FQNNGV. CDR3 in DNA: TGTGCCAGCAGCTTAGGACAGGGGGTAATGGACAATGAGCAGTTCTTC. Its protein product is CASSLGQGVMDNEQFF.

CDR3 amino acids: CASNQGLHEQFF. The CDR3 DNA is TGTGCCAGCAACCAAGGATTACATGAGCAGTTCTTC. The V gene is TRBV12-3 or TRBV12-4, the J gene TRBJ2-1; D uncertain. This CDR3 spans 12 amino acids. The V and J ends lost 7 bases and 8 bases respectively, with 12 bases between them.

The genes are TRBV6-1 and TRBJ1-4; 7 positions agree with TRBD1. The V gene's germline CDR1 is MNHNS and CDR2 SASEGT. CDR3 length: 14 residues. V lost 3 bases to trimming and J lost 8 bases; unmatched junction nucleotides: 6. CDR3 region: CASSETGFAEKLFF. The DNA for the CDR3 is TGTGCCAGCAGTGAGACAGGGTTTGCGGAAAAACTGTTTTTT.

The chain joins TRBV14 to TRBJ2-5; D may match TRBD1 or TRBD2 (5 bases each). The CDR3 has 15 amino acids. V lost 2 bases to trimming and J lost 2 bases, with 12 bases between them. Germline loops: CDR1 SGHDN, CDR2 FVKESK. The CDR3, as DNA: TGTGCCAGCAGCCAACCCGGGGCAGGTCAAGAGACCCAGTACTTC. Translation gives CASSQPGAGQETQYF.